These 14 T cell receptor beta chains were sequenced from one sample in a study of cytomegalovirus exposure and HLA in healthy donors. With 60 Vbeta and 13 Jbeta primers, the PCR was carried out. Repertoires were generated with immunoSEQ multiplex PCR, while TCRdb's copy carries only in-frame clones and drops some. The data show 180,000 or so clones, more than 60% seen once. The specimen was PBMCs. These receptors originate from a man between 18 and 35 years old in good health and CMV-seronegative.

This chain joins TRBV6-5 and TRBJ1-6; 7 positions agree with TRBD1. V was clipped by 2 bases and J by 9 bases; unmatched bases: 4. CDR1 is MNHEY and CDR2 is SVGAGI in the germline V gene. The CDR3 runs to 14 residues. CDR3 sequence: CASSYRDRVSPLHF. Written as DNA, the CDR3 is TGTGCCAGCAGTTACAGGGACAGAGTTTCACCCCTCCACTTT.

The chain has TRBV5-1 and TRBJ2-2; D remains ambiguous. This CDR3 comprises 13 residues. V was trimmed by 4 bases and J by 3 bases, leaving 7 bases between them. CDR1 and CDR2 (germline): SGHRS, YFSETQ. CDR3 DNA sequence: TGCGCCAGCAGCATCGACTACACCGGGGAGCTGTTTTTT. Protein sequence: CASSIDYTGELFF.

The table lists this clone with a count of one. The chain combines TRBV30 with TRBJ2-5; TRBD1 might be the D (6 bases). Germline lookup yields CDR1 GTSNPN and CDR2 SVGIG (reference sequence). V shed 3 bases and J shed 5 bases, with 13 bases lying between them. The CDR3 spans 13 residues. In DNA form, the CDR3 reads TGTGCCTGGAGAAGGGGGTCGTGGGAGACCCAGTACTTC. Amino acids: CAWRRGSWETQYF.

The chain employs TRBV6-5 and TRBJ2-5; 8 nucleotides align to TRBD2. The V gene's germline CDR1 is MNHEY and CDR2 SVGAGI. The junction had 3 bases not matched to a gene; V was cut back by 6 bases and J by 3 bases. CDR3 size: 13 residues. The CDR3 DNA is TGTGCCAGCAGATTCGGGGGGGAAGAGACCCAGTACTTC. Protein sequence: CASRFGGEETQYF.

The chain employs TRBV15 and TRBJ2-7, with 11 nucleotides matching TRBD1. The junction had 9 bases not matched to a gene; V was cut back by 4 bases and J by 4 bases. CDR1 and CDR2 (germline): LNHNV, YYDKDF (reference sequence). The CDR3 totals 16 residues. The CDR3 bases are TGTGCCACCAGCATATTCCGGGACAGGGGGGAGTACGAGCAGTACTTC. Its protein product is CATSIFRDRGEYEQYF.

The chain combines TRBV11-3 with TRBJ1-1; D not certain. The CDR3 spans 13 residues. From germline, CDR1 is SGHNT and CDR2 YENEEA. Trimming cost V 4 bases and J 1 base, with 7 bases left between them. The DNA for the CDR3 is TGTGCCAGCAGCTCACGAGGGAACACTGAAGCTTTCTTT. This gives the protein CASSSRGNTEAFF.

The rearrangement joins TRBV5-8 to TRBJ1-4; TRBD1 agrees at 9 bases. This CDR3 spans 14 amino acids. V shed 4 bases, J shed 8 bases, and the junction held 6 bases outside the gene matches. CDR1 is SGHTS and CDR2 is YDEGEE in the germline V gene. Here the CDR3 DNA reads TGTGCCAGCAGCATCGGGACAGGGAGCGAAAAACTGTTTTTT. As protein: CASSIGTGSEKLFF.

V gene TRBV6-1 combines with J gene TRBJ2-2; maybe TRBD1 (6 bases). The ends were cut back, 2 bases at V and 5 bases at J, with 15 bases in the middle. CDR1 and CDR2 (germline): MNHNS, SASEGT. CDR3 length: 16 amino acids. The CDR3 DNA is TGTGCCAGCAGTGAACTACAGGGATTGGCTACCGGGGAGCTGTTTTTT. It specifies CASSELQGLATGELFF.

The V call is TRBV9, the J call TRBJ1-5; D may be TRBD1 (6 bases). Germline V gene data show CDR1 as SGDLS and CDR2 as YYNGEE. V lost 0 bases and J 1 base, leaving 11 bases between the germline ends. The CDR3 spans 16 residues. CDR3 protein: CASSVGAGESNQPQHF. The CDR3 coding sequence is TGTGCCAGCAGCGTAGGGGCAGGGGAGAGCAATCAGCCCCAGCATTTT.

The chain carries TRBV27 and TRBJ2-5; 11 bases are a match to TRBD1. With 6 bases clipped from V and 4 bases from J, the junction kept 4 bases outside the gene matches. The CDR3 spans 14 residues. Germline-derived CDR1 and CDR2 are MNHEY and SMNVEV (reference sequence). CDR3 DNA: TGTGCCAGCAGCCCCGGGACAGGGGGAGAGACCCAGTACTTC. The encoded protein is CASSPGTGGETQYF.

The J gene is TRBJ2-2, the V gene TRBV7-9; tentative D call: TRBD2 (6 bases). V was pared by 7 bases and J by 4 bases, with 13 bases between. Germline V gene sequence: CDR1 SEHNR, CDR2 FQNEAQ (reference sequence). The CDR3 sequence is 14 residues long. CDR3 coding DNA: TGTGCCAGCACCCTCTGGGGAGGCACCGGGGAGCTGTTTTTT. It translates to CASTLWGGTGELFF.

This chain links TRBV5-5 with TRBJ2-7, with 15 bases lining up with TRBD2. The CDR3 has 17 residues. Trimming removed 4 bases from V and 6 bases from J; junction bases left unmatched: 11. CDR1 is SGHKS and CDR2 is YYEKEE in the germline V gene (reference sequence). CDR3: CASSPPGLAGGASEQYF. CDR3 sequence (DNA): TGTGCCAGCAGCCCCCCCGGACTAGCGGGGGGGGCGAGCGAGCAGTACTTC.

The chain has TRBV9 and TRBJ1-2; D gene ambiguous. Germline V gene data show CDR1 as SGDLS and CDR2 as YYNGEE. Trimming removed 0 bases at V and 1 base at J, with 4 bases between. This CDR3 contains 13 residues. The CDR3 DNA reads TGTGCCAGCAGCGTAGGTTATAACTATGGCTACACCTTC. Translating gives CASSVGYNYGYTF.

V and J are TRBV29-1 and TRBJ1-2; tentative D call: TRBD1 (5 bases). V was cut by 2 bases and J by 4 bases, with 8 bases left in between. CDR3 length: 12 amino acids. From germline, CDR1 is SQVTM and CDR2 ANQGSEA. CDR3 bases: TGCAGCGTTGAAACAGGAGCCTATGGCTACACCTTC. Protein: CSVETGAYGYTF. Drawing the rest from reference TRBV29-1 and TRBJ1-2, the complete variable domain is SAVISQKPSRDICQRGTSLTIQCQVDSQVTMMFWYRQQPGQSLTLIATANQGSEATYESGFVIDKFPISRPNLTFSTLTVSNMSPEDSSIYLCSVETGAYGYTFGSGTRLTVV.